This TCR beta chain was retrieved from a study of long-term antiretroviral therapy in people with HIV. Background on the study: Specimens dating back about a decade before the 2015 immediate-ART recommendation are the oldest included.

Only United States sites treated participants with HIV. Roughly 0.95-11 million cryopreserved PBMC were held in samples before DNA extraction. Broader study findings: HIV repertoire CDR3 lengths ranged less widely than those of controls.

Germline V lookup: CDR1 MNHEY, CDR2 SVGAGI. There are 15 residues in the CDR3. Trimming took 9 bases from V and 10 from J; bases not matched to a gene: 18. Notes on this clone: Its antigen is unknown.

Sequencing used immunoSEQ v3.0 at survey level. Data came from immunoSEQ multiplex PCR; TCRdb stores just in-frame clones and leaves some out. The table lists roughly 22,000 clones, approximately 80% of them singletons. The sample in question was unsorted PBMCs, obtained 3 years after starting antiretroviral therapy. This TCR derives from a man aged 50 to 59 with HIV. This chain connects TRBV6-5 to TRBJ1-1; 9 bases agree with TRBD1. CDR3 nucleotides: TGTGCCAGTGGGCTGACAGGGGGAGCTGAGTTGGCAGCTTTCTTT. Its translation is CASGLTGGAELAAFF.